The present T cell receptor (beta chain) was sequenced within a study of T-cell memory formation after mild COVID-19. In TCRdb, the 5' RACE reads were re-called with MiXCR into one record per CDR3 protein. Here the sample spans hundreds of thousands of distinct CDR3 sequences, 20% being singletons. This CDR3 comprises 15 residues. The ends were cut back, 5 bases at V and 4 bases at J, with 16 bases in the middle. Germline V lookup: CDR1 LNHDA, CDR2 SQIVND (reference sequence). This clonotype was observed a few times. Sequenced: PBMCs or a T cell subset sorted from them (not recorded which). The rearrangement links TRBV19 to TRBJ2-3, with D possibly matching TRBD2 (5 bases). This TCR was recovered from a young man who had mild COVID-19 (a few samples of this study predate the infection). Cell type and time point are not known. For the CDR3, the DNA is TGTGCCAGTAGTGTGCGACTTGCGGGCGCAGATACGCAGTATTTT. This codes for CASSVRLAGADTQYF.